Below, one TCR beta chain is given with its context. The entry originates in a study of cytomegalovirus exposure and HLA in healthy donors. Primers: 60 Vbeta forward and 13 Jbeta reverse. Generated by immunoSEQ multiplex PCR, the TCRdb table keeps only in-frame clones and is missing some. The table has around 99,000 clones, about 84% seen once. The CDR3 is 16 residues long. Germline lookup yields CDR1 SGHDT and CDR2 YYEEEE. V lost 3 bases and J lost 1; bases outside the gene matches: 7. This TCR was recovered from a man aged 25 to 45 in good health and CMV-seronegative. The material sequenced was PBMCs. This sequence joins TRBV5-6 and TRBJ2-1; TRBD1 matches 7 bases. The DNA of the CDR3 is TGTGCCAGCAGCTCAGACAGGGTTGGGTCCTACAATGAGCAGTTCTTC. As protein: CASSSDRVGSYNEQFF.